These 6 T cell receptor beta chains came from one sample sequenced in a study of blood T cell repertoires in COVID-19. TCRdb keeps only in-frame clones here, not all; method: immunoSEQ multiplex PCR. The data hold tens of thousands of clones, with around 83% observed a single time. The sequencing input was peripheral blood. Source of these receptors: a human donor with acute or convalescent COVID-19. The donor label of this sample is uncertain.

This sequence joins TRBV11-3 and TRBJ2-1, with a tentative D call TRBD1 (6 bases). The CDR3 sequence is 14 residues long. The ends were cut back, 4 bases at V and 2 bases at J, with 9 bases in the middle. Germline loops: CDR1 SGHNT, CDR2 YENEEA. CDR3 residues: CASSYRAAYNEQFF. In nucleotides, the CDR3 is TGTGCCAGCAGCTACAGGGCGGCCTACAATGAGCAGTTCTTC.

This chain uses TRBV7-9 with TRBJ2-7; TRBD1 matches at 8 bases. CDR1 is SEHNR, CDR2 FQNEAQ, per germline (reference sequence). Trimming removed 3 bases from V and 0 bases from J; junction bases left unmatched: 1. CDR3 size: 14 residues. CDR3 region: CASSFQGASYEQYF. The CDR3 DNA is TGTGCCAGCAGCTTCCAGGGGGCCTCCTACGAGCAGTACTTC.

The chain employs TRBV11-3 and TRBJ2-3, with a tentative D call TRBD1 (5 bases). Germline assignment: CDR1 SGHNT and CDR2 YENEEA. This CDR3 is 13 amino acids long. Trimming removed 4 bases at V and 3 bases at J, with 8 bases between. The CDR3 sequence: CASSSDSTDTQYF. The CDR3 DNA reads TGTGCCAGCAGCTCTGACAGTACAGATACGCAGTATTTT.

This rearrangement joins TRBV19 to TRBJ1-2; 8 bases are shared with TRBD1. V was clipped by 1 base and J by 3 bases; unmatched bases: 4. The CDR3 is 15 amino acids. CDR1 LNHDA and CDR2 SQIVND come from the germline V gene (reference sequence). The CDR3 loop is CASSIGEGQDYGYTF. CDR3 in DNA: TGTGCCAGTAGTATAGGGGAGGGACAGGACTATGGCTACACCTTC. The complete variable domain, with remaining parts taken from reference TRBV19 and TRBJ1-2, reads DGGITQSPKYLFRKEGQNVTLSCEQNLNHDAMYWYRQDPGQGLRLIYYSQIVNDFQKGDIAEGYSVSREKKESFPLTVTSAQKNPTAFYLCASSIGEGQDYGYTFGSGTRLTVV.

With respect to this clone: A read error may produce the germline difference seen at one junction end. The chain joins TRBV5-4 to TRBJ2-1, with 9 bases lining up with TRBD1. The CDR3 is made up of 15 amino acids. Germline loops: CDR1 SGHNT, CDR2 YYREEE (reference sequence). The CDR3 reads CASRLGQGVYNEQFF. The CDR3 bases are TGTGCCAGCAGATTGGGACAGGGAGTTTACAATGAGCAGTTCTTC.

This clone was counted only a few times. The V and J genes are TRBV19 and TRBJ1-5, with D maybe TRBD1 (5 bases). This CDR3 has 14 residues. The germline V gene has CDR1 LNHDA and CDR2 SQIVND (reference sequence). Between the trimmed V and J ends, which lost 7 bases and 4 bases, there was a span of 14 bases. The CDR3 coding sequence is TGTGCCAGTAAGCAAACAGGCCTTAATCAGCCCCAGCATTTT. It codes for CASKQTGLNQPQHF.